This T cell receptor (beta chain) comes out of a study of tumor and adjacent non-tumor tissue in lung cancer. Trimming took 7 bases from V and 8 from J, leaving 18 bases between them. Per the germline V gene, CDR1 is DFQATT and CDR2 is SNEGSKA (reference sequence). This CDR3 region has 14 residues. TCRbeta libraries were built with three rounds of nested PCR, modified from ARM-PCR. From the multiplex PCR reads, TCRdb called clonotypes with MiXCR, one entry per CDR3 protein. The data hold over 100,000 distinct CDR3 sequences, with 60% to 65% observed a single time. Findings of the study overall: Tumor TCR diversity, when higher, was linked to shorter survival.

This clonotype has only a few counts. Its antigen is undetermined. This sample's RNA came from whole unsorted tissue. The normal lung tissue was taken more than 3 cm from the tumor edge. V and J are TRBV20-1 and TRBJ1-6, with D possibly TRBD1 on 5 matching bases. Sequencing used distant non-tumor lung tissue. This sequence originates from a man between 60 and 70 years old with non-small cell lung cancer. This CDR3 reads CSVPGERGHSPLHF. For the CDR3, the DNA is TGCAGTGTACCCGGGGAGAGGGGTCATTCACCCCTCCACTTT.